Presented here are 29 T cell receptor beta chains from one specimen sequenced in a study of shared clonotypes between healthy human individuals. Profiling relied on immunoSEQ multiplex PCR, and the TCRdb table lists in-frame clones only, not all of them. The sample lists about 460,000 clones, more than 70% seen once, with more than 10% in the top ten. The sequenced sample was PBMCs. These receptors were collected from a woman aged 40 to 55 in good health. Some clones in this sample may be carry-over from other donors' samples.

The chain couples TRBV7-2 to TRBJ2-7; D remains unclear. The CDR3 runs 13 residues. V lost 8 bases to trimming and J lost 1 base, with 12 bases between them. CDR1 SGHTA and CDR2 FQGNSA come from the germline V gene. CDR3 in DNA: TGTGCCAGCCTTAAGGGCCATTCCTACGAGCAGTACTTC. It yields the protein CASLKGHSYEQYF.

The J gene is TRBJ2-1, the V gene TRBV5-4; D remains unclear. The V gene's germline CDR1 is SGHNT and CDR2 YYREEE (reference sequence). Trimming pared 4 bases from V and 0 bases from J, leaving 11 bases between. The CDR3 sequence is 15 residues long. CDR3 sequence: CASSPPTNSYNEQFF. CDR3 sequence (DNA): TGTGCCAGCAGCCCCCCCACAAACTCCTACAATGAGCAGTTCTTC. The whole variable domain, remainder taken from reference TRBV5-4 and TRBJ2-1, is ETGVTQSPTHLIKTRGQQVTLRCSSQSGHNTVSWYQQALGQGPQFIFQYYREEENGRGNFPPRFSGLQFPNYSSELNVNALELDDSALYLCASSPPTNSYNEQFFGPGTRLTVL.

V is TRBV11-2 and J is TRBJ2-3, with D possibly matching TRBD2 (7 bases). The CDR3 length is 13 residues. CDR1 SGHAT and CDR2 FQNNGV come from the germline V gene. Between the trimmed V and J ends, which lost 5 bases and 9 bases, there was a span of 15 bases. The DNA of the CDR3 is TGTGCCAGCAGCCATTTAGGGGGGGTAACGCAGTATTTT. It yields the protein CASSHLGGVTQYF.

This clone was observed a handful of times. Since a much larger clone is just one base distant, this may be a read error. The same CDR3 is also encoded by other DNA sequences in this sample. The V gene is TRBV5-4, the J gene TRBJ2-3; 9 bases align to TRBD2. Germline CDR1 SGHNT, CDR2 YYREEE (reference sequence). The CDR3 loop spans 14 amino acids. The CDR3 here is CASSTSGSTDTQYF. As DNA, the CDR3 is TGTGCCAGCTCGACTAGCGGTAGCACAGATACGCAGTATTTC. Full variable domain (remainder filled in from reference TRBV5-4 and TRBJ2-3): ETGVTQSPTHLIKTRGQQVTLRCSSQSGHNTVSWYQQALGQGPQFIFQYYREEENGRGNFPPRFSGLQFPNYSSELNVNALELDDSALYLCASSTSGSTDTQYFGPGTRLTVL.

The rearrangement joins TRBV5-6 to TRBJ1-1; D perhaps matches TRBD1 (5 bases). The germline V gene encodes CDR1 SGHDT and CDR2 YYEEEE. V shed 3 bases and J shed 3 bases, with 18 bases lying between them. The CDR3 loop spans 16 amino acids. As DNA, the CDR3 is TGTGCCAGCAGCTCCGCCGGGACGGGGAGCGACACTGAAGCTTTCTTT. It translates to CASSSAGTGSDTEAFF.

Ten or more counts support this clone. Within the sample, other DNA sequences also encode this same CDR3. The J gene is TRBJ2-7, the V gene TRBV4-3; D is tentatively TRBD1 or TRBD2 (5 bases each). Per the germline V gene, CDR1 is LGHNA and CDR2 is YSLEER. V lost 4 bases, J lost 5 bases, and 18 bases lay in between. CDR3 length: 15 residues. CDR3 sequence reads: CASSLTLDRDDEQYF. In DNA, the CDR3 is TGCGCCAGCAGCCTTACTCTTGACCGGGACGACGAGCAGTACTTC.

V gene TRBV5-1 combines with J gene TRBJ1-4; 7 bases align to TRBD1. Trimming cost V 5 bases and J 2 bases; bases outside gene matches: 6. The germline V gene encodes CDR1 SGHRS and CDR2 YFSETQ. The CDR3 has 15 amino acids. CDR3 amino acids: CASRRQGITNEKLFF. CDR3 bases: TGCGCCAGCAGGAGACAGGGTATTACTAATGAAAAACTGTTTTTT.

Remarks on this clone: The sample holds other DNA sequences that translate to the same CDR3. This sequence joins TRBV7-8 and TRBJ1-1; D unresolved. Germline V gene sequence: CDR1 SGHVS, CDR2 FQNEAQ. The CDR3 runs 12 residues. V shed 3 bases and J shed 0 bases, with 2 bases lying between them. The CDR3 loop reads CASSFLNTEAFF. The DNA for the CDR3 is TGTGCCAGCAGCTTCCTGAACACTGAAGCTTTCTTT.

This sequence joins TRBV7-2 and TRBJ2-7, with D possibly TRBD1 on 6 matching bases. CDR1 is SGHTA and CDR2 is FQGNSA in the germline V gene. The CDR3 has 13 residues. Trimming took off 4 bases at V and 3 bases at J, with 10 bases between the two ends. The CDR3 nucleotides read TGTGCCAGCAGCTCGGGACAATACTACGAGCAGTACTTC. This translates into CASSSGQYYEQYF. The full variable domain, rest sourced from reference TRBV7-2 and TRBJ2-7, is GAGVSQSPSNKVTEKGKDVELRCDPISGHTALYWYRQSLGQGLEFLIYFQGNSAPDKSGLPSDRFSAERTGGSVSTLTIQRTQQEDSAVYLCASSSGQYYEQYFGPGTRLTVT.

On this clone: This is likely an artifact of a read error, given a far larger clone one base away. This chain connects TRBV11-2 to TRBJ1-1, with no clear D. There are 13 residues in the CDR3. CDR1 SGHAT and CDR2 FQNNGV come from the germline V gene. With 2 bases removed from V and 6 bases from J, the gap between germline ends came to 10 bases. CDR3 coding DNA: TGTGCCAGCAGCTTACAGCTCAATTCTGAAGCTTTCTTT. It encodes CASSLQLNSEAFF.

This rearrangement joins TRBV5-4 to TRBJ2-3; maybe TRBD1 (6 bases). Per the germline V gene, CDR1 is SGHNT and CDR2 is YYREEE (reference sequence). This CDR3 comprises 14 residues. V was pared by 0 bases and J by 4 bases, with 9 bases between. CDR3 protein: CASSLAQGSDTQYF. The CDR3 coding sequence is TGTGCCAGCAGCTTGGCGCAGGGGTCAGATACGCAGTATTTT.

This clone has at least ten counts. CDR3 in amino acids: CASSKDRAASEQYF. The DNA for the CDR3 is TGTGCCAGTAGTAAGGACAGGGCGGCCTCCGAGCAGTACTTC. V usage is TRBV19 and J usage is TRBJ2-7; 8 bases align to TRBD1. V shed 4 bases and J 6 bases; nucleotides not matched to a gene: 8. There are 14 residues in the CDR3. From germline, CDR1 is LNHDA and CDR2 SQIVND (reference sequence).

V and J are TRBV7-9 and TRBJ2-2; 8 nucleotides line up with TRBD1. The CDR3 totals 17 residues. V shed 5 bases, J shed 3 bases, and the junction held 11 bases outside the gene matches. CDR1 is SEHNR, CDR2 FQNEAQ, per germline (reference sequence). Here the CDR3 reads CASSAPGTGHYTGELFF. The DNA of the CDR3 is TGTGCCAGCAGCGCGCCCGGGACAGGACATTACACCGGGGAGCTGTTTTTT.

In this sample, this clone turned up a few times. This chain links TRBV7-2 with TRBJ1-1; D not resolved. Trimming pared 5 bases from V and 6 bases from J, leaving 19 bases between. The length of the CDR3 is 15 residues. The germline gives CDR1 SGHTA, CDR2 FQGNSA. The CDR3 DNA is TGTGCCAGCAGCCCTTCTTCCGGGTTAAGGTCTGAAGCTTTCTTT. This gives the protein CASSPSSGLRSEAFF. The full variable domain, rest sourced from reference TRBV7-2 and TRBJ1-1, is GAGVSQSPSNKVTEKGKDVELRCDPISGHTALYWYRQSLGQGLEFLIYFQGNSAPDKSGLPSDRFSAERTGGSVSTLTIQRTQQEDSAVYLCASSPSSGLRSEAFFGQGTRLTVV.

The chain uses TRBV2 and TRBJ2-3; D is unresolved. In germline, CDR1 is SNHLY, CDR2 FYNNEI. Deletions cut 4 bases from V and 2 bases from J, with 4 bases between. The CDR3 consists of 12 residues. The CDR3 bases are TGTGCCAGCAGTGTTATCACAGATACGCAGTATTTT. Encoded protein: CASSVITDTQYF.

V usage is TRBV9 and J usage is TRBJ2-7; 8 nucleotides line up with TRBD1. With V trimmed by 6 bases and J by 3 bases, 8 bases remained unmatched. The CDR3 is 14 residues long. CDR1 SGDLS and CDR2 YYNGEE come from the germline V gene. CDR3 coding DNA: TGTGCCAGCAATGCAGGGGGCCACGGCTACGAGCAGTACTTC. As protein: CASNAGGHGYEQYF.

J is TRBJ1-1 and V is TRBV10-3; D is undetermined. The V and J ends lost 5 bases and 0 bases respectively, with 10 bases between them. CDR1 and CDR2 (germline): ENHRY, SYGVKD. This CDR3 spans 14 amino acids. The chain's CDR3 is CAISSGPLNTEAFF. CDR3 sequence (DNA): TGTGCCATCAGTTCCGGTCCTTTGAACACTGAAGCTTTCTTT.

The gene calls are TRBV19 and TRBJ2-1; possibly TRBD1 or TRBD2 for D (5 bases each). The CDR3 sequence is 15 residues long. V was cut by 0 bases and J by 6 bases, with 12 bases left in between. Looked up from germline, CDR1 is LNHDA and CDR2 is SQIVND (reference sequence). CDR3 in DNA: TGTGCCAGTAGTATAGAGGTTGGGACCCGCAATGAGCAGTTCTTC. Its translation: CASSIEVGTRNEQFF.

The chain has TRBV19 and TRBJ2-1; D unresolved. V was pared by 0 bases and J by 3 bases, with 18 bases between. Germline V gives CDR1 LNHDA, CDR2 SQIVND (reference sequence). The CDR3 runs to 18 residues. In nucleotides, the CDR3 is TGTGCCAGTAGTATAGATAGGTTGGCAGCATCATTCTACAATGAGCAGTTCTTC. Encoded protein: CASSIDRLAASFYNEQFF.

This sequence joins TRBV7-7 and TRBJ2-7, with 9 positions matching TRBD1. Unmatched junction bases numbered 8, after V lost 4 bases and J lost 4 bases. The CDR3 sequence is 15 residues long. CDR1 and CDR2 (germline): SSHAT, FNYEAQ (reference sequence). CDR3 protein: CASSSPDRGVYEQYF. The CDR3 region has the DNA TGTGCCAGCAGCTCCCCCGACAGGGGGGTTTACGAGCAGTACTTC.

Details on this clone: A read error may explain this, as a much larger clone is one base away. The rearrangement uses TRBV9 and TRBJ1-1, with TRBD1 identical over 7 bases. CDR3 length: 14 amino acids. Germline assignment: CDR1 SGDLS and CDR2 YYNGEE. J gave up 5 bases and V 3 bases, and 7 bases lay outside the gene matches. The CDR3 reads CASSAGGRGTEAFF. The CDR3 region has the DNA TGTGCCAGCAGCGCAGGTGGCAGGGGGACTGAAGCTTTCTTT.

Details on this clone: Other DNA variants within this sample encode the same CDR3. The rearrangement joins TRBV7-9 to TRBJ1-1; TRBD1 agrees at 8 bases. J was trimmed by 1 base and V by 3 bases; bases with no gene match: 4. Germline V gene lookup returns CDR1 SEHNR and CDR2 FQNEAQ (reference sequence). The CDR3 sequence is 15 residues long. In DNA, the CDR3 is TGTGCCAGCAGCTTCCATGGGACAGGGAACACTGAAGCTTTCTTT. Protein: CASSFHGTGNTEAFF.

V is TRBV5-4 and J is TRBJ2-2, with TRBD1 as a possible D gene (6 bases). V lost 4 bases and J lost 0, with 13 bases in between. The germline V gene encodes CDR1 SGHNT and CDR2 YYREEE (reference sequence). CDR3 length: 16 amino acids. This CDR3 is CASSRAGVTNTGELFF. The DNA of the CDR3 is TGTGCCAGCAGCCGAGCAGGGGTCACGAACACCGGGGAGCTGTTTTTT.

About this clone itself: Only one base separates this from a far larger clonotype, so it likely reflects a read error. The chain employs TRBV7-8 and TRBJ1-1; D is undetermined. The V end was cut by 5 bases, the J end by 12 bases, with 25 bases between. The germline gives CDR1 SGHVS, CDR2 FQNEAQ. CDR3 size: 15 residues. CDR3 sequence (DNA): TGTGCCAGCAGCCCTCCCACTTCACGAGTTGAGTGGTCTTTCTTT. It is translated as CASSPPTSRVEWSFF.

The sample holds many counts of this clone. At the DNA level, this CDR3 is encoded by other sequences in the same sample as well. V and J are TRBV28 and TRBJ1-2; no clear D gene. Trimming left V 3 bases short and J 3 bases short, with 8 bases between. Germline CDR1 is MDHEN and CDR2 is SYDVKM. The CDR3 has 13 residues. DNA of the CDR3: TGTGCCAGCAGTTTCGAAGGGCACTATGGCTACACCTTC. Its translation: CASSFEGHYGYTF.

The chain has TRBV5-1 and TRBJ2-1, with TRBD1 identical over 8 bases. Unmatched junction bases numbered 5, after V lost 2 bases and J lost 4 bases. The CDR3 has 15 residues. In germline, CDR1 is SGHRS, CDR2 YFSETQ. CDR3 sequence reads: CASSFSGTGYNEQFF. The DNA of the CDR3 is TGCGCCAGCAGCTTTTCCGGGACAGGTTACAATGAGCAGTTCTTC. Supplemented by reference TRBV5-1 and TRBJ2-1, the full variable domain reads KAGVTQTPRYLIKTRGQQVTLSCSPISGHRSVSWYQQTPGQGLQFLFEYFSETQRNKGNFPGRFSGRQFSNSRSEMNVSTLELGDSALYLCASSFSGTGYNEQFFGPGTRLTVL.

The chain has TRBV5-6 and TRBJ2-1, with D perhaps matching TRBD1 (6 bases). The V and J ends lost 0 bases and 7 bases respectively, with 8 bases between them. The CDR3 contains 13 residues. The V gene's germline CDR1 is SGHDT and CDR2 YYEEEE. The CDR3 DNA is TGTGCCAGCAGCTTGGACAGGGTGAATGAGCAGTTCTTC. Protein product: CASSLDRVNEQFF.

This clone has only a few counts. The chain employs TRBV6-5 and TRBJ2-7; D perhaps matches TRBD1 (5 bases). Between the trimmed V and J ends, which lost 0 bases and 3 bases, there was a span of 12 bases. CDR3 size: 15 residues. Per germline, CDR1 MNHEY and CDR2 SVGAGI. The CDR3 spells CASSYSTDIYYEQYF. The CDR3 bases are TGTGCCAGCAGTTACTCGACAGACATTTACTACGAGCAGTACTTC.

Remarks on this clone: One junction end does not reproduce the germline sequence, and a read error may be involved. The rearrangement links TRBV28 to TRBJ2-7; no firm D call. The germline CDR1 and CDR2 sequences are MDHEN and SYDVKM. The CDR3 length is 13 residues. The CDR3 bases are TGTGCCAGCAGCTCCCAACGCCTCTACAAGCAGTACTTC. This codes for CASSSQRLYKQYF.